This TCR beta chain was identified in a study of Graves' ophthalmopathy and Graves' hyperthyroidism. About this clonotype itself: A much larger clone lies a single base off, so this may be a read error.

RNA transcripts were the template, and TCR beta CDR3 regions were amplified from them. The authors performed first-round RT-PCR with HTBI primers and then a second-round multiplex PCR. TCRdb independently ran MiXCR on the multiplex PCR reads; one entry per CDR3 protein. The sample carries roughly 700,000 distinct CDR3 sequences, around 40% recorded once. This clonotype was obtained from an adult man with Graves' ophthalmopathy. The sample was peripheral blood.

CDR3: CAISELGVKGETQYF. DNA of the CDR3: TGTGCCATCAGTGAGTTAGGGGTGAAGGGAGAGACCCAGTACTTC. The gene calls are TRBV10-3 and TRBJ2-5; D is perhaps TRBD1 (5 bases). CDR1 is ENHRY and CDR2 is SYGVKD in the germline V gene. V was shortened by 1 base and J by 4 bases, with 13 bases between the two germline ends. The CDR3 spans 15 residues.